What follows are 23 T cell receptor beta chains derived from one specimen sequenced in a study of blood T cell repertoires in COVID-19. Clones were read by immunoSEQ multiplex PCR, and TCRdb kept only the in-frame ones, dropping some. Counted here are under 200,000 clones, about 85% occurring once; the ten biggest clones make up roughly 9.8%. The sample comprised peripheral blood. The receptors were gathered from a woman over 75 with acute or convalescent COVID-19.

This clone occurred once. The chain joins TRBV14 to TRBJ1-1; 7 bases fit TRBD1. The germline V gene has CDR1 SGHDN and CDR2 FVKESK. The ends lost 3 bases at V and 5 bases at J; junction bases unmatched: 6. The CDR3 loop spans 14 amino acids. CDR3 amino acids: CASSQDLTGTEAFF. In nucleotides, the CDR3 is TGTGCCAGCAGCCAGGATCTGACAGGGACTGAAGCTTTCTTT. Filled out from reference TRBV14 and TRBJ1-1, the complete variable domain reads EAGVTQFPSHSVIEKGQTVTLRCDPISGHDNLYWYRRVMGKEIKFLLHFVKESKQDESGMPNNRFLAERTGGTYSTLKVQPAELEDSGVYFCASSQDLTGTEAFFGQGTRLTVV.

The chain is built from TRBV20-1 and TRBJ1-5, with D uncertain. The germline V gene has CDR1 DFQATT and CDR2 SNEGSKA (reference sequence). The ends were cut back, 3 bases at V and 5 bases at J, with 14 bases in the middle. The CDR3 is made up of 14 amino acids. CDR3 loop: CSASTGVRDQPQHF. The CDR3 DNA sequence: TGCAGTGCTAGTACCGGGGTCCGTGATCAGCCCCAGCATTTT.

Note on this clone: At one of its ends the junction is not consistent with the germline gene, which may arise from a read error. This sequence joins TRBV6-5 and TRBJ1-1; D is uncertain. CDR3 length equals 15 residues. Germline assignment: CDR1 MNHEY and CDR2 SVGAGI. The CDR3 loop is CASSYSGVPNIEAFF. The CDR3 bases are TGTGCCAGCAGTTACTCCGGGGTTCCGAACATTGAAGCTTTCTTT.

This chain joins TRBV6-2 or TRBV6-3 and TRBJ1-2, with TRBD1 matching over 10 bases. CDR1 and CDR2 from the germline V gene are MNHEY and SVGEGT. V shed 8 bases, J shed 4 bases, and the junction held 7 bases outside the gene matches. This CDR3 has 14 residues. The chain's CDR3 is CASCRDRGVYGYTF. The CDR3 coding sequence is TGTGCCAGCTGCCGGGACAGGGGAGTCTATGGCTACACCTTC.

The chain has TRBV6-6 and TRBJ1-5; no clear D. The length of the CDR3 is 12 residues. Germline lookup yields CDR1 MNHNY and CDR2 SVGAGI (reference sequence). The ends were cut back, 6 bases at V and 11 bases at J, with 14 bases in the middle. Here the CDR3 DNA reads TGTGCCAGCAGCGAGGGCAGCGGGGCCCAGCATTTT. Protein: CASSEGSGAQHF.

The V and J genes are TRBV23-1 and TRBJ1-4; no firm D call. TRBV23-1 is reported as an ORF; its role is uncertain. V shed 4 bases and J shed 3 bases, with 9 bases lying between them. The CDR3 has 14 residues. In DNA form, the CDR3 reads TGCGCCAGCAGTCTCATTGGGCCTAATGAAAAACTGTTTTTT. This translates into CASSLIGPNEKLFF.

The rearrangement uses TRBV7-2 and TRBJ1-5; 7 bases align to TRBD1. J lost 6 bases, V lost 3 bases, and 5 bases had no gene match. Germline V gene sequence: CDR1 SGHTA, CDR2 FQGNSA. This CDR3 is 14 amino acids long. In nucleotides, the CDR3 is TGTGCCAGCAGCTTCGGGACAGATTCTCAGCCCCAGCATTTT. It yields the protein CASSFGTDSQPQHF. The complete variable domain, with remaining parts taken from reference TRBV7-2 and TRBJ1-5, reads GAGVSQSPSNKVTEKGKDVELRCDPISGHTALYWYRQSLGQGLEFLIYFQGNSAPDKSGLPSDRFSAERTGGSVSTLTIQRTQQEDSAVYLCASSFGTDSQPQHFGDGTRLSIL.

This rearrangement joins TRBV7-9 to TRBJ2-6; 8 bases are a match to TRBD1. Trimming at V came to 2 bases and at J to 1 base, leaving 10 bases not matched to a gene. The CDR3 runs 19 residues. Germline V gives CDR1 SEHNR, CDR2 FQNEAQ (reference sequence). The CDR3: CASSLLPGGLVSGANVLTF. The DNA for the CDR3 is TGTGCCAGCAGCTTACTTCCAGGGGGCTTAGTATCTGGGGCCAACGTCCTGACTTTC.

The CDR3 loop is CASSLGGSRDYEKLFF. DNA for the CDR3: TGTGCCAGCAGCTTGGGGGGATCCAGGGACTATGAAAAACTGTTTTTT. This sequence joins TRBV5-4 and TRBJ1-4; D possibly corresponds to TRBD1 (5 bases). Trimming pared 0 bases from V and 6 bases from J, leaving 15 bases between. The CDR3 has 16 residues. The V gene's germline CDR1 is SGHNT and CDR2 YYREEE (reference sequence).

This clone showed up just once. The chain is built from TRBV2 and TRBJ2-7, with a tentative D call TRBD2 (6 bases). The CDR3 is 12 amino acids. Germline CDR1 reads SNHLY; CDR2 reads FYNNEI. V was clipped by 7 bases and J by 4 bases, with 11 bases between them. The CDR3 nucleotides are TGTGCCAGCATGGGAGGCGGGTACGAGCAGTACTTC. Translating gives CASMGGGYEQYF.

This chain connects TRBV24-1 to TRBJ1-5; no definite D call. The V gene lost 11 bases and the J gene lost 4 bases, with 8 bases spanning the gap. The V gene's germline CDR1 is KGHDR and CDR2 SFDVKD. The CDR3 extends over 11 amino acids. CDR3 in DNA: TGTGCCATCGGGTCGAATCAGCCCCAGCATTTT. Protein product: CAIGSNQPQHF.

This clone was counted a single time. The chain carries TRBV5-4 and TRBJ2-7; 11 bases match TRBD1. The CDR3 extends over 15 amino acids. The germline V gene encodes CDR1 SGHNT and CDR2 YYREEE (reference sequence). The J segment lost 6 bases and the V segment lost 4 bases, leaving 9 bases of the junction unmatched. The CDR3 region is CASSPRTGGASEQYF. In nucleotides, the CDR3 is TGTGCCAGCAGCCCCCGGACAGGGGGCGCGTCCGAGCAGTACTTC.

The chain employs TRBV2 and TRBJ2-1; D uncertain. From germline, CDR1 is SNHLY and CDR2 FYNNEI. Trimming cost V 3 bases and J 5 bases, with 11 bases left between them. The CDR3 runs to 14 residues. DNA of the CDR3: TGTGCCAGCAGTGAGGAGTTAGTAAACAATGAGCAGTTCTTC. This encodes CASSEELVNNEQFF.

The chain joins TRBV12-3 or TRBV12-4 to TRBJ1-2, with D perhaps matching TRBD1 (6 bases). The ends were cut back, 3 bases at V and 7 bases at J, with 12 bases in the middle. This CDR3 is built from 13 residues. DNA for the CDR3: TGTGCCAGCAGTTTTTTACAGGGTTTTGGCTACACCTTC. It encodes CASSFLQGFGYTF.

This chain connects TRBV3-1 (or the pseudogene TRBV3-2) to TRBJ1-1; a possible D gene is TRBD1 (5 bases). V shed 1 base and J shed 6 bases, with 9 bases lying between them. CDR1 is LGHDT and CDR2 is YNNKEL in the germline V gene (reference sequence). The CDR3 has 13 residues. The CDR3 bases are TGTGCCAGCAGCCAAGTTAGCAGGGCTGAAGCTTTCTTT. Translation gives CASSQVSRAEAFF.

The J gene is TRBJ2-6, the V gene TRBV7-9; perhaps TRBD2 as D (5 bases). Trimming left V 0 bases short and J 3 bases short, with 9 bases between. The CDR3 length is 16 residues. Germline assignment: CDR1 SEHNR and CDR2 FQNEAQ (reference sequence). The CDR3 DNA sequence: TGTGCCAGCAGCTTAGCCGGTGGAGGTGGGGCCAACGTCCTGACTTTC. This translates into CASSLAGGGGANVLTF.

The J gene is TRBJ1-2, the V gene TRBV3-1 (or the pseudogene TRBV3-2), with a tentative D call TRBD1 (5 bases). In germline, CDR1 is LGHDT, CDR2 YNNKEL (reference sequence). Trimming took 1 base from V and 8 from J, leaving 11 bases between them. The CDR3 is 13 amino acids. CDR3 sequence reads: CASSQGQSRGYTF. In DNA form, the CDR3 reads TGTGCCAGCAGCCAAGGACAGTCGCGGGGCTACACCTTC.

J is TRBJ1-2 and V is TRBV19; TRBD1 matches at 9 bases. The ends lost 7 bases at V and 5 bases at J; junction bases unmatched: 11. CDR3 length: 15 residues. Germline-derived CDR1 and CDR2 are LNHDA and SQIVND (reference sequence). The CDR3 region has the DNA TGTGCCAGTAATCCGATCCCCGGGACAGGGTATGGCTACACCTTC. This encodes CASNPIPGTGYGYTF.

This clone occurred a few times. The rearrangement links TRBV10-1 to TRBJ1-6; possible D gene TRBD1, 6 bases. V was trimmed by 6 bases and J by 7 bases, leaving 16 bases between them. This CDR3 contains 15 residues. Germline V lookup: CDR1 WNHNN, CDR2 SYGVQD (reference sequence). The CDR3 loop reads CASRGWGGQNSPLHF. CDR3 in DNA: TGCGCCAGCAGGGGGTGGGGGGGCCAGAATTCACCCCTCCACTTT.

This clone was found once. The chain carries TRBV2 and TRBJ1-5, with D uncertain. The length of the CDR3 is 14 residues. Trimming took 4 bases from V and 0 from J, leaving 7 bases between them. Germline lookup yields CDR1 SNHLY and CDR2 FYNNEI. This CDR3 is CASSVLFSNQPQHF. The CDR3 DNA is TGTGCCAGCAGTGTACTATTTAGCAATCAGCCCCAGCATTTT.

The chain has TRBV4-1 and TRBJ1-5, with 11 bases aligning to TRBD1. The germline gives CDR1 MGHRA, CDR2 YSYEKL. V shed 4 bases and J 7 bases; nucleotides not matched to a gene: 12. The CDR3 loop spans 17 amino acids. This CDR3 is CASSLSLGQGAWQPQHF. The CDR3 region has the DNA TGCGCCAGCAGCCTTTCTCTAGGACAGGGGGCTTGGCAGCCCCAGCATTTT.

The chain links TRBV5-1 to TRBJ2-3, with a tentative D call TRBD2 (7 bases). The V gene's germline CDR1 is SGHRS and CDR2 YFSETQ. The CDR3 length is 16 residues. V lost 4 bases and J lost 3, with 18 bases in between. CDR3 residues: CASSQLGGGATDTQYF. The CDR3 DNA reads as TGCGCCAGCAGCCAGCTGGGGGGGGGCGCGACAGATACGCAGTATTTT. The entire variable domain, with the rest obtained from reference TRBV5-1 and TRBJ2-3, is as follows: KAGVTQTPRYLIKTRGQQVTLSCSPISGHRSVSWYQQTPGQGLQFLFEYFSETQRNKGNFPGRFSGRQFSNSRSEMNVSTLELGDSALYLCASSQLGGGATDTQYFGPGTRLTVL.

J is TRBJ1-3 and V is TRBV5-6; the match to TRBD1 covers 7 bases. V was pared by 4 bases and J by 3 bases, with 10 bases of the junction left unmatched. Germline-derived CDR1 and CDR2 are SGHDT and YYEEEE. The CDR3 is 16 amino acids. The CDR3 loop is CASSVTYTGDGNTIYF. In nucleotides, the CDR3 is TGTGCCAGCAGCGTAACCTATACAGGGGATGGAAACACCATATATTTT.